These 18 T cell receptor beta chains came from one sample sequenced in a study of blood T cell repertoires in COVID-19 (TCRdb year 2020). To prepare the library, the immunoSEQ multiplex PCR assay was applied. TCRdb limited this immuneACCESS table to in-frame rearrangements with V and J called. A share of clones is missing; checked studies link under half to unresolved V genes, and the rest is unexplained. The sample includes a few hundred thousand clones, with 70% to 85% observed a single time. Together, the top ten hold over 1.2% of the sample. Sequencing input: peripheral blood. The receptors were gathered from a woman aged 35 to 49 who had recovered from COVID-19.

The gene calls are TRBV6-6 and TRBJ2-7, with D possibly being TRBD2 (5 bases). The V gene's germline CDR1 is MNHNY and CDR2 SVGAGI (reference sequence). The CDR3 extends over 10 amino acids. The V end was cut by 9 bases, the J end by 4 bases, with 7 bases between. CDR3 residues: CASEGYEQYF. The CDR3 bases are TGTGCCAGTGAGGGATACGAGCAGTACTTC.

This clone was found a few times. V usage is TRBV4-3 and J usage is TRBJ1-2, with D hard to call. The CDR3 is made up of 15 amino acids. Between the trimmed V and J ends, which lost 0 bases and 5 bases, there was a span of 13 bases. The germline V gene has CDR1 LGHNA and CDR2 YSLEER. CDR3 amino acids: CASSQDIRLSYGYTF. The CDR3 DNA reads as TGCGCCAGCAGCCAAGATATTAGACTCTCGTATGGCTACACCTTC.

This sequence joins TRBV10-2 and TRBJ2-1; TRBD1 agrees at 7 bases. With V trimmed by 3 bases and J by 4 bases, 9 bases remained unmatched. This CDR3 has 16 residues. The germline gives CDR1 WSHSY, CDR2 SAAADI. The CDR3 sequence is CASSDRTGQDYNEQFF. The CDR3 nucleotides are TGCGCCAGCAGTGACAGGACAGGCCAAGATTACAATGAGCAGTTCTTC.

The chain links TRBV5-1 to TRBJ2-5; 7 nucleotides agree with TRBD2. J lost 7 bases, V lost 0 bases, and 12 bases had no gene match. Per germline, CDR1 SGHRS and CDR2 YFSETQ. This CDR3 spans 16 amino acids. CDR3 nucleotides: TGCGCCAGCAGCTTGGTGGCTAGCGGTGGGAGGGGGACCCAGTACTTC. The encoded protein is CASSLVASGGRGTQYF. Full variable domain (outside the CDR3, taken from reference TRBV5-1 and TRBJ2-5): KAGVTQTPRYLIKTRGQQVTLSCSPISGHRSVSWYQQTPGQGLQFLFEYFSETQRNKGNFPGRFSGRQFSNSRSEMNVSTLELGDSALYLCASSLVASGGRGTQYFGPGTRLLVL.

The rearrangement joins TRBV29-1 to TRBJ2-3; unclear D gene. Trimming left V 0 bases short and J 0 bases short, with 13 bases between. The CDR3 extends over 16 amino acids. Germline V gives CDR1 SQVTM, CDR2 ANQGSEA. The CDR3 nucleotides are TGCAGCGTTGAAGACCCCCTGTATGCGAGCACAGATACGCAGTATTTT. Its protein product is CSVEDPLYASTDTQYF.

CDR3 in amino acids: CASSSPGQGLVYGYTF. As DNA, the CDR3 is TGTGCCAGTAGTTCACCGGGACAGGGCCTAGTCTATGGCTACACCTTC. The chain links TRBV19 to TRBJ1-2; 9 nucleotides agree with TRBD1. The CDR3 sequence is 16 residues long. With V trimmed by 5 bases and J by 4 bases, 11 bases remained unmatched. CDR1 is LNHDA, CDR2 SQIVND, per germline (reference sequence).

The chain combines TRBV7-3 with TRBJ1-2; 12 bases agree with TRBD1. The CDR3 consists of 17 residues. Germline CDR1 and CDR2: SGHTA and FQGTGA. V lost 5 bases, J lost 5 bases, and 12 bases stayed unmatched. The CDR3 spells CASSRRDRGLLGYGYTF. The CDR3 coding sequence is TGTGCCAGCAGCCGCCGGGACAGGGGGCTTTTAGGATATGGCTACACCTTC.

The gene calls are TRBV6-2 or TRBV6-3 and TRBJ1-1; no firm D call. Trimming removed 2 bases at V and 0 bases at J, with 7 bases between. The CDR3 loop spans 14 amino acids. In germline, CDR1 is MNHEY, CDR2 SVGEGT. The CDR3: CASSYAVLNTEAFF. CDR3 sequence (DNA): TGTGCCAGCAGTTACGCAGTATTGAACACTGAAGCTTTCTTT.

The chain has TRBV7-9 and TRBJ2-1, with TRBD2 matching over 15 bases. Germline V gene sequence: CDR1 SEHNR, CDR2 FQNEAQ (reference sequence). J gave up 7 bases and V 5 bases, and 3 bases lay outside the gene matches. The CDR3 is made up of 15 amino acids. CDR3 in amino acids: CASSRTSGGANEQFF. The CDR3 DNA follows: TGTGCCAGCAGCCGGACTAGCGGGGGGGCAAATGAGCAGTTCTTC. The full variable domain, completed using reference TRBV7-9 and TRBJ2-1, is DTGVSQNPRHKITKRGQNVTFRCDPISEHNRLYWYRQTLGQGPEFLTYFQNEAQLEKSRLLSDRFSAERPKGSFSTLEIQRTEQGDSAMYLCASSRTSGGANEQFFGPGTRLTVL.

The chain is built from TRBV5-1 and TRBJ1-1; 10 bases are a match to TRBD1. The germline gives CDR1 SGHRS, CDR2 YFSETQ. This CDR3 is 17 amino acids long. V lost 3 bases and J lost 7; bases outside the gene matches: 15. The CDR3 here is CASSSSTTGQGSSEAFF. The CDR3, as DNA: TGCGCCAGCAGCTCGAGCACAACGGGACAGGGGTCAAGTGAAGCTTTCTTT.

The rearrangement joins TRBV5-1 to TRBJ2-3; 7 bases are shared with TRBD2. The CDR3 consists of 14 residues. CDR1 is SGHRS, CDR2 YFSETQ, per germline. The ends lost 4 bases at V and 3 bases at J; junction bases unmatched: 5. CDR3: CASSRGESTDTQYF. CDR3 sequence (DNA): TGCGCCAGCAGCCGGGGGGAGTCGACAGATACGCAGTATTTT.

The rearrangement uses TRBV10-3 and TRBJ2-5; tentative D call: TRBD2 (5 bases). Germline V gene sequence: CDR1 ENHRY, CDR2 SYGVKD. V was pared by 3 bases and J by 2 bases, with 10 bases between. CDR3 size: 14 residues. The CDR3 DNA is TGTGCCATCAGTGACGAGGGCTATCAAGAGACCCAGTACTTC. It yields the protein CAISDEGYQETQYF.

This chain connects TRBV7-3 to TRBJ2-5; D uncertain. The germline gives CDR1 SGHTA, CDR2 FQGTGA. The CDR3 covers 14 residues. Trimming removed 3 bases at V and 2 bases at J, with 10 bases between. The CDR3 DNA is TGTGCCAGCAGCTTGGCGGCAGTTCAAGAGACCCAGTACTTC. Encoded protein: CASSLAAVQETQYF.

This clone occurred a few times. The chain joins TRBV5-4 to TRBJ1-2, with TRBD1 as a possible D gene (6 bases). The CDR3 is 15 amino acids. In germline, CDR1 is SGHNT, CDR2 YYREEE (reference sequence). Trimming removed 3 bases at V and 4 bases at J, with 16 bases between. The CDR3 loop is CASSSPRDNFYGYTF. DNA of the CDR3: TGTGCCAGCAGCTCCCCCCGGGACAATTTCTATGGCTACACCTTC.

This chain links TRBV4-1 with TRBJ2-2; TRBD2 might be the D (5 bases). Per the germline V gene, CDR1 is MGHRA and CDR2 is YSYEKL. Trimming took 2 bases from V and 7 from J, leaving 14 bases between them. CDR3 length: 15 amino acids. The CDR3 DNA reads TGCGCCAGCAGCCAACGTGGCGAGGGTGGCGGGGAGCTGTTTTTT. This sequence encodes CASSQRGEGGGELFF.

The V call is TRBV12-5, the J call TRBJ2-1; D unresolved. V was trimmed by 6 bases and J by 5 bases, leaving 14 bases between them. The CDR3 covers 14 residues. CDR1 is LGHNT, CDR2 FRNRAP, per germline. For the CDR3, the DNA is TGTGCTAGTGGCCCCACCTCGAACAACAATGAGCAGTTCTTC. Translated: CASGPTSNNNEQFF.

Points on this clone: This sample also contains other DNA sequences that code for the same CDR3. The chain couples TRBV3-1 (or the pseudogene TRBV3-2) to TRBJ2-1, with 12 bases fitting TRBD2. V trimming: 2 bases; J trimming: 4 bases; junction bases outside the gene matches: 0. Germline-derived CDR1 and CDR2 are LGHDT and YNNKEL (reference sequence). The CDR3 consists of 15 residues. CDR3 coding DNA: TGTGCCAGCAGCCAAACTAGCGGGGGGTACAATGAGCAGTTCTTC. It yields the protein CASSQTSGGYNEQFF.

The V call is TRBV18, the J call TRBJ2-2, with a weak D call TRBD1 (7 bases). This CDR3 comprises 15 residues. CDR1 and CDR2 (germline): KGHSH, LQKENI. Between the trimmed V and J ends, which lost 3 bases and 4 bases, there was a span of 12 bases. CDR3 sequence (DNA): TGTGCCAGCTCACCCAGGCAGGGGGGCACCGGGGAGCTGTTTTTT. Translating it yields CASSPRQGGTGELFF.